This TCR beta chain was obtained from a study of breast tumors, draining lymph nodes, adjacent tissues. Findings and caveats of the study: Data only fit, rather than demonstrated, lymph node origin of most tumor T cells. Tumor repertoires ranked between lymph nodes and nontumor tissue in diversity, with V and J gene preferences. Most tumor T cells seemingly derive from lymph node, then expand in tumor.

TCRdb reanalysed the multiplex PCR reads using MiXCR and keeps one entry per CDR3 protein. In the table there are 100,000 or so distinct CDR3 sequences, less than 25% of which are singletons. This clonotype was observed many times. Its specificity is unknown. Axillary draining lymph nodes of breast cancer patients supplied the node samples. The CDR3 runs 15 residues. CDR1 MNHNS and CDR2 SASEGT come from the germline V gene. The V gene lost 4 bases and the J gene lost 0 bases, with 10 bases spanning the gap. The sample was axillary lymph node tissue. This TCR derives from a female donor with breast cancer. Some clones in this sample may be carry-over from other donors' samples. V gene TRBV6-1 combines with J gene TRBJ2-1; no clear D. As DNA, the CDR3 is TGTGCCAGCAGTGTCGGCAGAAGCTCCTACAATGAGCAGTTCTTC. Translated, it gives CASSVGRSSYNEQFF.